This TCR beta chain was sequenced in a study of cytotoxic CD8 clonotypes in ibrutinib-treated CLL. On the study more broadly: Within the patient group, around 11 were relapsed/refractory and roughly 14 treatment-naive, and 17 were IGHV unmutated.

Regarding the study as a whole: The study found clonality rose at ibrutinib response, then fell toward baseline at progression. Stable or contracted on treatment, public clonotypes were also uncommon.

Profiled with immunoSEQ multiplex PCR; TCRdb holds only in-frame clones, not every one. Among over 95,000 clones, approximately 56% were seen once, and the ten largest hold about 39%. A remark on this clone: Its antigen remains unknown. One end of the junction is discordant with germline, which a read error may explain.

This CDR3 has 13 residues. CDR1 and CDR2 from the germline V gene are SGHTA and FQGNSA. The chain joins TRBV7-2 to TRBJ2-6; D assignment may be TRBD1 or TRBD2 (5 bases each). This receptor was taken from a human donor with chronic lymphocytic leukemia. Sequencing used PBMCs, obtained after 24 months of ibrutinib treatment. The CDR3 nucleotides read TGTGCCAGCAGCCCTCCCGGGGCCAGCGTCCTGACTTTC. Protein: CASSPPGASVLTF.